A single sample gave rise to the 9 T cell receptor beta chains below, sequenced in a study of beta chain features in type 1 diabetes. cDNA synthesis used the whole RNA isolate, giving expressed TCRB sequences. TCRdb keeps only in-frame clones here, not all; method: immunoSEQ multiplex PCR. There are 140,000 to 150,000 clones in the sample; about 50% occur only once, and under 0.5% lies in the top ten. The sample was Tregs from blood. These receptors came from a man aged 18 to 30 in good health.

This clone was seen only a few times. The CDR3 reads CAIRLANFDEQFF. In DNA form, the CDR3 reads TGTGCCATCCGACTAGCGAACTTTGATGAGCAGTTCTTC. The chain couples TRBV10-3 to TRBJ2-1; 8 nucleotides align to TRBD2. This CDR3 spans 13 amino acids. Germline-derived CDR1 and CDR2 are ENHRY and SYGVKD. Trimming removed 8 bases from V and 8 bases from J; junction bases left unmatched: 8.

J is TRBJ2-4 and V is TRBV2; D is perhaps TRBD2 (6 bases). V gave up 1 base and J gave up 9 bases, with 13 bases separating them. CDR3 size: 14 residues. Germline CDR1 and CDR2: SNHLY and FYNNEI. CDR3 residues: CASSEGGEKGIQYF. The CDR3 DNA reads as TGTGCCAGCAGTGAAGGCGGGGAAAAGGGCATTCAGTACTTC.

The rearrangement links TRBV6-5 to TRBJ1-6, with TRBD1 as a possible D gene (5 bases). CDR3 length: 16 amino acids. Germline V gene data show CDR1 as MNHEY and CDR2 as SVGAGI. V lost 0 bases to trimming and J lost 7 bases, with 13 bases between them. CDR3 region: CASSYSRVRVNSPLHF. CDR3 nucleotides: TGTGCCAGCAGTTACTCCAGGGTTCGAGTGAATTCACCCCTCCACTTT.

The V and J genes are TRBV6-5 and TRBJ1-1; 9 bases map to TRBD1. The ends lost 6 bases at V and 4 bases at J; junction bases unmatched: 6. Germline-derived CDR1 and CDR2 are MNHEY and SVGAGI. This CDR3 contains 14 residues. DNA of the CDR3: TGTGCCAGCAGATCGGGACAGGGCCTCACTGAAGCTTTCTTT. Translation: CASRSGQGLTEAFF.

The chain employs TRBV18 and TRBJ1-2; possibly TRBD1 for D (6 bases). V lost 2 bases to trimming and J lost 0 bases, with 7 bases between them. The germline CDR1 and CDR2 sequences are KGHSH and LQKENI. CDR3 size: 14 residues. The CDR3 is CASSPRTANYGYTF. DNA for the CDR3: TGTGCCAGCTCACCAAGGACAGCTAACTATGGCTACACCTTC.

Comments on this clone: The same CDR3 also results from other DNA sequences found in this sample. This chain uses TRBV9 with TRBJ2-1; 7 positions agree with TRBD2. There are 15 residues in the CDR3. Germline V gene data show CDR1 as SGDLS and CDR2 as YYNGEE. The junction had 4 bases not matched to a gene; V was cut back by 2 bases and J by 2 bases. CDR3: CASSVGGGAYNEQFF. Written as DNA, the CDR3 is TGTGCCAGCAGCGTGGGTGGGGGGGCCTACAATGAGCAGTTCTTC.

V is TRBV18 and J is TRBJ2-1; 7 bases map to TRBD2. Germline assignment: CDR1 KGHSH and CDR2 LQKENI. The CDR3 covers 14 residues. Unmatched junction bases numbered 4, after V lost 4 bases and J lost 4 bases. The CDR3 DNA follows: TGTGCCAGCTCACTCGGGGGGATATACAATGAGCAGTTCTTC. Its protein product is CASSLGGIYNEQFF.

In this sample, this clone turned up a few times. The chain joins TRBV5-1 to TRBJ2-7; 7 nucleotides align to TRBD2. The trim removed 6 bases at V and 3 bases at J, leaving 12 bases unmatched. In germline, CDR1 is SGHRS, CDR2 YFSETQ. This CDR3 comprises 15 residues. The CDR3: CASKALGGSFYEQYF. In DNA form, the CDR3 reads TGCGCCAGCAAGGCCCTAGGCGGGAGTTTCTACGAGCAGTACTTC.

Here the CDR3 reads CASSEPRSGVSVKGYTF. The CDR3 nucleotides are TGTGCCAGCAGCGAACCTCGTTCGGGGGTCTCGGTGAAAGGCTACACCTTC. The chain has TRBV7-9 and TRBJ1-2; a possible D gene is TRBD1 (5 bases). The CDR3 has 17 amino acids. Germline assignment: CDR1 SEHNR and CDR2 FQNEAQ (reference sequence). Trimming removed 5 bases at V and 8 bases at J, with 27 bases between.